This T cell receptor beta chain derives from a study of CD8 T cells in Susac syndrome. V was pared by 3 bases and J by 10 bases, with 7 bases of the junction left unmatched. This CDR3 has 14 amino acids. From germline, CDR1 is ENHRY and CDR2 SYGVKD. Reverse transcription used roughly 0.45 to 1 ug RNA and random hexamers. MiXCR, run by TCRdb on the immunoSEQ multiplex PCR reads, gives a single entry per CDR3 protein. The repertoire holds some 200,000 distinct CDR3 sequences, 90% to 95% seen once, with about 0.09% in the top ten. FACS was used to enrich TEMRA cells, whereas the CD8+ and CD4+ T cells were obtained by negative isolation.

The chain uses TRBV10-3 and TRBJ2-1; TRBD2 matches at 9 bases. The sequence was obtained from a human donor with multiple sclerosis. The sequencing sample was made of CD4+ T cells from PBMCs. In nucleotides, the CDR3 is TGTGCCATCAGTGATACCGCGCGGGGGGGAGAGCAGTTCTTC. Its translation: CAISDTARGGEQFF.